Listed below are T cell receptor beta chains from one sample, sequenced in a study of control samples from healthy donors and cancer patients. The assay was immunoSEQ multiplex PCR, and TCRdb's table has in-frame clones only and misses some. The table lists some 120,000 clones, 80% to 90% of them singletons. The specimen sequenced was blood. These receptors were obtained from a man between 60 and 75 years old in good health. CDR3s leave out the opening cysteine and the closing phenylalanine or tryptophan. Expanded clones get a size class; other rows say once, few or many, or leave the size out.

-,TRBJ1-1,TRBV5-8,ASSFPFRGGNTEAF
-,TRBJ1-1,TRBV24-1,ATTGQMNTEAF
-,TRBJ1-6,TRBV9,ASSVDSKGSSPLH
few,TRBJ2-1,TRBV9,ASSQEGLVSNEQF
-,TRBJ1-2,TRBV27,ASSLANRGPYYGYT
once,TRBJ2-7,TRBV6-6,ASSYSGGASSYEQY
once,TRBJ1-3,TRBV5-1,ASSLEPNFSGNTIY
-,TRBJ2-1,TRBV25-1,ASSEGGTYNEQF
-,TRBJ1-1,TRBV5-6,ASSLENRDTEAF
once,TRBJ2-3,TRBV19,ASSKDIDTQY
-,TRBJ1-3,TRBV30,ASFNGQGAGNTIY
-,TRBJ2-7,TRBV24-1,ATSDRYSDTHYEQY
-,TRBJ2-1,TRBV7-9,ASSSPWSGGVGVF
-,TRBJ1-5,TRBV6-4,ASRGWDQPQH
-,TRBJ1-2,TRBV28,ASSFFRSASYGYT
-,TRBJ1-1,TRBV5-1,ASSLAGELNTEAF
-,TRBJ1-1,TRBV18,ASSPISRNTEAF
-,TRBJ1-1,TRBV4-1,ASSQEGSMNTEAF
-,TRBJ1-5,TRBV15,ATSRDRAYIQPQH
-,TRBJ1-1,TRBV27,ASSLGSRGAANTEAF
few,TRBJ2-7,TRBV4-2,ASSWGAASYEQY
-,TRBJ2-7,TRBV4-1,ASSQDRGQGWYEQY
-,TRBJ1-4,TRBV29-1,SVGTGVGIATNEKLF
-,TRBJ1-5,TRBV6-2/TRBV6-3,ASSYSGPGTGGDQPQH
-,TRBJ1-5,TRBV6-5,ASSYSTDSNQPQH
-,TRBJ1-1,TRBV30,AGSGGGTNTEAF
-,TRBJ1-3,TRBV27,ASSLKGQGNTIY
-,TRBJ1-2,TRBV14,ASSRQGLDGYT
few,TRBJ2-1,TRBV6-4,ASSEGTGGNEQF
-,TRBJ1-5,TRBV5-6,ASSYRDRPNQPQH
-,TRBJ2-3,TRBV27,ASSTPLVSDTQY
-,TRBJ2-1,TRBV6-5,ASSLSRGAHEQF
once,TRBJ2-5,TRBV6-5,ASMNGKETQY
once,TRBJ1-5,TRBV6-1,ASSEALLGNQPQH
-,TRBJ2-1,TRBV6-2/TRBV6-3,ASSREGLAKNYNEQF
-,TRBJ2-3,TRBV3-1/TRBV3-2,ASSQEAGNTQY
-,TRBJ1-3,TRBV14,ASSHTPPFSGNTIY
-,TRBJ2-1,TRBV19,ATMFNEQF
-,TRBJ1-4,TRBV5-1,ASSSQINEKLF
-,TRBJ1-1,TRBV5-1,ASSLGFENTEAF
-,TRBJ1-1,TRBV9,ASSVYFGTEAF
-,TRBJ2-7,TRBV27,ASTPGVMQQQY
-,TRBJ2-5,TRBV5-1,ASSLGQWGETQY
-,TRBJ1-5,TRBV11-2,ASSLEADLHPCNQPQH
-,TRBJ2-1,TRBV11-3,ASSLGAYNEQF
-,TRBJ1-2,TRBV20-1,STDTGRGYT
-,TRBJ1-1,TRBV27,ASSLDGGMNTEAF
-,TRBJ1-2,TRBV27,ASSQGRNYGYT
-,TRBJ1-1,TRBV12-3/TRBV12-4,ASSRGQQAF
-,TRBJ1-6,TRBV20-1,SASTGEPLH
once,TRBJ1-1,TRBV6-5,ASRPTDRGSSEAF
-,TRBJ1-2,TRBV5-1,ASSLGGGYGYT
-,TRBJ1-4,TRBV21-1,ASSKGLVGFGESVLATNEKLF
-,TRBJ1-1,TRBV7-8,ASSLAKSRAVTEAF
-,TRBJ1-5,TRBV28,ASSFSEIGGNQPQH
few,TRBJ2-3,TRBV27,ASARGGGPLTDTQY
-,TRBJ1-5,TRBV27,ASSLRDQYQPQH
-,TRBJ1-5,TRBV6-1,ASSDPGASNQPQH
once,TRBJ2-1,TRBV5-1,ASSLGQGTNEQF
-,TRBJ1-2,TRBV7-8,ASSLTDIPYGYT